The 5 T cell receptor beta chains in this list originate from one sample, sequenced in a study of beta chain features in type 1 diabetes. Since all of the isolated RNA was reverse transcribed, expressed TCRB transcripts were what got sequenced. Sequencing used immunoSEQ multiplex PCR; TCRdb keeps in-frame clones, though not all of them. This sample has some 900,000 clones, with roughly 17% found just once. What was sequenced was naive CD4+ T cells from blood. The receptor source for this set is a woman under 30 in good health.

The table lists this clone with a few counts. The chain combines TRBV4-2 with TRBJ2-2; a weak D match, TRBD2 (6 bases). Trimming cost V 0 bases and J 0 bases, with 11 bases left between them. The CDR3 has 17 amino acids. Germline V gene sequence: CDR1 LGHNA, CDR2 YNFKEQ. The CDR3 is CASSQDRGGANTGELFF. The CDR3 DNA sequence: TGTGCCAGCAGCCAAGATAGGGGCGGGGCGAACACCGGGGAGCTGTTTTTT.

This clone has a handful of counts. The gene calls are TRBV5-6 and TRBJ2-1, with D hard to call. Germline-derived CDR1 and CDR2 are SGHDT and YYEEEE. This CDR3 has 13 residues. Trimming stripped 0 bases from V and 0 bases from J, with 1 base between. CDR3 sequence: CASSLVSYNEQFF. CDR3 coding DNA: TGTGCCAGCAGCTTGGTCTCCTACAATGAGCAGTTCTTC.

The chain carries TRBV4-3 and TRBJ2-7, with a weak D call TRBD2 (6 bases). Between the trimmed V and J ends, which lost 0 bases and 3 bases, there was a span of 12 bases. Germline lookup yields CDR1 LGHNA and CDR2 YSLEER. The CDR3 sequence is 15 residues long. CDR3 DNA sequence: TGCGCCAGCAGCCAAGATAGGGACTCGAACTACGAGCAGTACTTC. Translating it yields CASSQDRDSNYEQYF.

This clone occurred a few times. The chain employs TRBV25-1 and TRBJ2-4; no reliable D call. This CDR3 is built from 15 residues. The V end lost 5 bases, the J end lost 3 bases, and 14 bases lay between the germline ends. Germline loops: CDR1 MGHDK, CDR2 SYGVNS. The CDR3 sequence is CASSSTRSGKNIQYF. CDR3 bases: TGTGCCAGCAGTTCGACACGGTCCGGCAAAAACATTCAGTACTTC.

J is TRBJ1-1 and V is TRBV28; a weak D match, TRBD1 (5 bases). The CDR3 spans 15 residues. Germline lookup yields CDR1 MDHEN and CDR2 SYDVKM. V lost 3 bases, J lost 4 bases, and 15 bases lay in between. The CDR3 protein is CASSFPAGVSTEAFF. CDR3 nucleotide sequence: TGTGCCAGCAGTTTTCCGGCGGGGGTCAGCACTGAAGCTTTCTTT.